The next 30 T cell receptor beta chains were all read from a single sample in a study of shared clonotypes between healthy human individuals (dated by TCRdb to about 2020). Library preparation employed the immunoSEQ multiplex PCR assay. In its TCRdb copy, this immuneACCESS table keeps in-frame sequences only and misses some clones. Where compared with another copy, unresolved V genes explain less than half of these, and the others have no known cause. This sample comprises 400,000 to 550,000 clones, around 80% of them detected only once. Of the sample, more than 10% falls within the top ten clones. Sequenced material: PBMCs. All receptors derive from a middle-aged woman in good health. Some clones in this sample may be carry-over from other donors' samples.

This sequence joins TRBV28 and TRBJ1-1; D remains ambiguous. Trimming stripped 3 bases from V and 0 bases from J, with 17 bases between. Germline CDR1 MDHEN, CDR2 SYDVKM. The CDR3 runs 17 residues. CDR3 sequence: CASSLDGVGPLNTEAFF. CDR3 nucleotides: TGTGCCAGCAGTTTGGACGGAGTTGGACCCTTGAACACTGAAGCTTTCTTT.

This clone appeared once. This chain links TRBV27 with TRBJ2-7; D may be TRBD1 (5 bases). Germline V CDR1 and CDR2: MNHEY, SMNVEV (reference sequence). The CDR3 contains 17 residues. Trimming shortened V by 6 bases and J by 2 bases, and 23 bases separated the two germline ends. The CDR3 reads CASSPAPGKPYPYEQYF. The CDR3 coding sequence is TGTGCCAGCAGCCCTGCCCCAGGGAAACCCTACCCCTACGAGCAGTACTTC.

The V call is TRBV7-9, the J call TRBJ2-7; maybe TRBD2 (5 bases). Between the trimmed V and J ends, which lost 4 bases and 0 bases, there was a span of 16 bases. The germline CDR1 and CDR2 sequences are SEHNR and FQNEAQ (reference sequence). This CDR3 is 16 amino acids long. CDR3 in DNA: TGTGCCAGCAGCTCATTCATGGGGAGAGACTCCTACGAGCAGTACTTC. Translating gives CASSSFMGRDSYEQYF.

The chain joins TRBV4-3 to TRBJ2-1; D is uncertain. From germline, CDR1 is LGHNA and CDR2 YSLEER. The CDR3 runs 16 residues. Trimming removed 0 bases at V and 0 bases at J, with 9 bases between. The DNA for the CDR3 is TGCGCCAGCAGCCAAGAATTCAGGAGCTCCTACAATGAGCAGTTCTTC. This encodes CASSQEFRSSYNEQFF.

This rearrangement joins TRBV5-4 to TRBJ2-5; 7 bases are shared with TRBD2. V was clipped by 0 bases and J by 1 base; unmatched bases: 3. This CDR3 is built from 15 residues. Germline V gives CDR1 SGHNT, CDR2 YYREEE (reference sequence). CDR3 bases: TGTGCCAGCAGCTTGGAACGCGGGAGCCAAGAGACCCAGTACTTC. It encodes CASSLERGSQETQYF.

This sequence joins TRBV29-1 and TRBJ2-1, with D perhaps given as TRBD1 or TRBD2 (6 bases each). The CDR3 sequence is 14 residues long. Trimming removed 3 bases at V and 9 bases at J, with 18 bases between. In germline, CDR1 is SQVTM, CDR2 ANQGSEA. CDR3 in DNA: TGCAGCGTTGATAACCCGGTGGGGGGCAGTGAGCAGTTCTTC. Translating it yields CSVDNPVGGSEQFF.

This rearrangement joins TRBV7-3 to TRBJ2-2; the D gene is possibly TRBD2 (5 bases). Between the trimmed V and J ends, which lost 3 bases and 8 bases, there was a span of 10 bases. The CDR3 is 13 amino acids. The germline CDR1 and CDR2 sequences are SGHTA and FQGTGA. DNA of the CDR3: TGTGCCAGCAGCTTCTCCGGGGAGGGGGAGCTGTTTTTT. Protein sequence: CASSFSGEGELFF.

This chain joins TRBV9 and TRBJ2-1, with 8 bases that match TRBD2. CDR1 is SGDLS, CDR2 YYNGEE, per germline. The J segment lost 8 bases and the V segment lost 0 bases, leaving 7 bases of the junction unmatched. The CDR3 has 15 residues. CDR3 amino acids: CASSVEAGAWDEQFF. The CDR3 region has the DNA TGTGCCAGCAGCGTAGAAGCGGGAGCATGGGATGAGCAGTTCTTC.

The chain uses TRBV30 and TRBJ2-3, with 12 bases aligning to TRBD2. V shed 3 bases and J 4 bases; nucleotides not matched to a gene: 2. The V gene's germline CDR1 is GTSNPN and CDR2 SVGIG (reference sequence). This CDR3 spans 14 amino acids. The CDR3 nucleotides are TGTGCCTGGAGGACTAGCGGGAGTTCAGATACGCAGTATTTT. It encodes CAWRTSGSSDTQYF.

In this sample, this clone turned up once. The chain recombines TRBV30 with TRBJ2-6; D gene uncertain. The length of the CDR3 is 17 residues. The germline gives CDR1 GTSNPN, CDR2 SVGIG (reference sequence). V was shortened by 5 bases and J by 5 bases, with 22 bases between the two germline ends. Here the CDR3 reads CAWAPRRYNSRANVLTF. In nucleotides, the CDR3 is TGTGCCTGGGCTCCTAGGCGTTATAACAGTCGGGCCAACGTCCTGACTTTC.

This clone was picked up one time. Mismatch with germline at one junction end may stem from a read error. V gene TRBV7-2 combines with J gene TRBJ2-7; D unclear. Germline CDR1 and CDR2: SGHTA and FQGNSA. The CDR3 has 13 amino acids. As DNA, the CDR3 is TGTGCCAACAGCCCGGTTGTGACCTACGAGCAGTACTTC. This encodes CANSPVVTYEQYF.

This clone was seen once. This sequence joins TRBV28 and TRBJ2-7; 8 nucleotides agree with TRBD2. This CDR3 has 15 amino acids. The V gene end was trimmed by 11 bases and the J gene end by 1 base; junction bases not matched to a gene: 13. CDR1 MDHEN and CDR2 SYDVKM come from the germline V gene. CDR3 coding DNA: TGTGCCGGGGCAAATAGGGCTAGCGGGTCCTACGAGCAGTACTTC. Its translation: CAGANRASGSYEQYF.

This clone was seen at least ten times. At the DNA level, this CDR3 is encoded by other sequences in the same sample as well. This chain connects TRBV11-2 to TRBJ2-7; possibly TRBD1 for D (5 bases). Trimming shortened V by 1 base and J by 1 base, and 8 bases separated the two germline ends. Germline CDR1 and CDR2: SGHAT and FQNNGV. The CDR3 totals 14 residues. CDR3 sequence reads: CASSLVQGSYEQYF. For the CDR3, the DNA is TGTGCCAGCAGCTTAGTGCAGGGATCCTACGAGCAGTACTTC.

J is TRBJ2-1 and V is TRBV7-3, with a possible D match to TRBD2 (5 bases). V was clipped by 5 bases and J by 6 bases, with 11 bases between them. In germline, CDR1 is SGHTA, CDR2 FQGTGA. This CDR3 has 13 residues. The CDR3 sequence: CASSIGLGNEQFF. The CDR3 nucleotides are TGTGCCAGCAGCATAGGACTCGGCAATGAGCAGTTCTTC.

The CDR3 loop is CASRRDNEQFF. The CDR3 coding sequence is TGCGCCAGCAGAAGAGACAATGAGCAGTTCTTC. The V and J genes are TRBV10-2 and TRBJ2-1, with unresolved D. CDR3 length: 11 amino acids. Germline assignment: CDR1 WSHSY and CDR2 SAAADI. The V end was cut by 6 bases, the J end by 5 bases, with 5 bases between.

This clone was seen a single time. V is TRBV15 and J is TRBJ1-1; the match to TRBD1 covers 8 bases. Trimming removed 2 bases from V and 0 bases from J; junction bases left unmatched: 2. The CDR3 runs to 15 residues. Germline values: CDR1 LNHNV, CDR2 YYDKDF (reference sequence). The CDR3 DNA is TGTGCCACCAGCAGAACGACAGGGGTGAACACTGAAGCTTTCTTT. Amino acids: CATSRTTGVNTEAFF. Drawing the rest from reference TRBV15 and TRBJ1-1, the complete variable domain is DAMVIQNPRYQVTQFGKPVTLSCSQTLNHNVMYWYQQKSSQAPKLLFHYYDKDFNNEADTPDNFQSRRPNTSFCFLDIRSPGLGDTAMYLCATSRTTGVNTEAFFGQGTRLTVV.

Comments on this clone: At one end the junction does not follow the germline gene, possibly because of a read error. In DNA form, the CDR3 reads TGTGCTAGCAGCCCCAACAGGGGTGGGGAGACCCAGTACTTC. Amino acids: CASSPNRGGETQYF. The V and J genes are TRBV7-7 and TRBJ2-5, with TRBD1 matching over 7 bases. Germline V gives CDR1 SSHAT, CDR2 FNYEAQ (reference sequence). CDR3 length equals 14 residues.

The gene calls are TRBV18 and TRBJ2-3, with 10 nucleotides matching TRBD2. Per the germline V gene, CDR1 is KGHSH and CDR2 is LQKENI. This CDR3 region has 16 residues. J gave up 2 bases and V 3 bases, and 5 bases lay outside the gene matches. In DNA form, the CDR3 reads TGTGCCAGCTCACCCTTAGCGGGAGGAGACACAGATACGCAGTATTTT. As protein: CASSPLAGGDTDTQYF. Variable domain in full (rest from reference TRBV18 and TRBJ2-3): NAGVMQNPRHLVRRRGQEARLRCSPMKGHSHVYWYRQLPEEGLKFMVYLQKENIIDESGMPKERFSAEFPKEGPSILRIQQVVRGDSAAYFCASSPLAGGDTDTQYFGPGTRLTVL.

The DNA for the CDR3 is TGTGCCAGCTCTATACGGGGGACGGATAACTATGGCTACACCTTC. It yields the protein CASSIRGTDNYGYTF. V usage is TRBV6-5 and J usage is TRBJ1-2; possibly TRBD1 for D (5 bases). The germline V and J ends were trimmed by 8 bases and 1 base, with 17 bases remaining between them. CDR3 length equals 15 residues. Germline assignment: CDR1 MNHEY and CDR2 SVGAGI.

This sequence joins TRBV21-1 and TRBJ1-2. TRBV21-1 counts as a pseudogene. The CDR3 is 12 amino acids. The CDR3 coding sequence is TGTGCCGGCACGCCCGGGACCTATGGCTACACCTTC. Its translation is CAGTPGTYGYTF.

This rearrangement joins TRBV10-2 to TRBJ2-3, with 9 nucleotides matching TRBD2. The CDR3 contains 14 residues. The ends lost 4 bases at V and 7 bases at J; junction bases unmatched: 6. Germline CDR1 reads WSHSY; CDR2 reads SAAADI. The CDR3 coding sequence is TGCGCCAGCAGTGTGGCGGGAGGGCACCATACGCAGTATTTT. It translates to CASSVAGGHHTQYF.

The chain has TRBV29-1 and TRBJ2-7, with a possible D match to TRBD1 (6 bases). Germline lookup yields CDR1 SQVTM and CDR2 ANQGSEA. The length of the CDR3 is 13 residues. Deletions cut 4 bases from V and 5 bases from J, with 15 bases between. The CDR3 nucleotides read TGCAGCGTTGCAGTATACAGGGTAGACGAGCAGTACTTC. Its protein product is CSVAVYRVDEQYF.

This chain links TRBV5-4 with TRBJ1-5; D call uncertain. This CDR3 is built from 13 residues. The germline V gene has CDR1 SGHNT and CDR2 YYREEE (reference sequence). Trimming pared 0 bases from V and 5 bases from J, leaving 6 bases between. The CDR3 coding sequence is TGTGCCAGCAGCTTGGATGGACATCAGCCCCAGCATTTT. Translation gives CASSLDGHQPQHF. The full variable domain, with the rest looked up from reference TRBV5-4 and TRBJ1-5, is ETGVTQSPTHLIKTRGQQVTLRCSSQSGHNTVSWYQQALGQGPQFIFQYYREEENGRGNFPPRFSGLQFPNYSSELNVNALELDDSALYLCASSLDGHQPQHFGDGTRLSIL.

This clone occurred a few times. The chain employs TRBV7-6 and TRBJ1-2, with D unresolved. V lost 3 bases and J 8 bases, leaving 10 bases between the germline ends. The CDR3 has 12 residues. Per germline, CDR1 SGHVS and CDR2 FNYEAQ. The CDR3 DNA follows: TGTGCCAGCAGCTTGCGACGGGGAGGCTACACCTTC. As protein: CASSLRRGGYTF.

The gene calls are TRBV11-2 and TRBJ1-2; the match to TRBD1 covers 7 bases. The germline CDR1 and CDR2 sequences are SGHAT and FQNNGV. The junction had 7 bases not matched to a gene; V was cut back by 5 bases and J by 1 base. The CDR3 runs 15 residues. CDR3 sequence reads: CASSARTGRNYGYTF. As DNA, the CDR3 is TGTGCCAGCAGCGCAAGGACAGGTCGTAACTATGGCTACACCTTC.

This chain links TRBV7-2 with TRBJ2-3; D call uncertain. The CDR3 extends over 14 amino acids. The V end lost 1 base, the J end lost 2 bases, and 7 bases lay between the germline ends. Germline V gene lookup returns CDR1 SGHTA and CDR2 FQGNSA. The CDR3 DNA sequence: TGTGCCAGCAGCTTAGGACCTTTCACAGATACGCAGTATTTT. Protein sequence: CASSLGPFTDTQYF.

CDR3: CASSLGTSGRYDEQFF. Written as DNA, the CDR3 is TGCGCCAGCAGCCTTGGGACTAGCGGGAGATATGATGAGCAGTTCTTC. J is TRBJ2-1 and V is TRBV5-1; 14 positions match TRBD2. The CDR3 contains 16 residues. J gave up 8 bases and V 4 bases, and 8 bases lay outside the gene matches. Germline V gives CDR1 SGHRS, CDR2 YFSETQ.

This clone has just one count. The chain carries TRBV11-1 and TRBJ1-5; D is possibly TRBD1 (5 bases). The ends were cut back, 8 bases at V and 7 bases at J, with 15 bases in the middle. Germline assignment: CDR1 SGHAT and CDR2 FQDESV (reference sequence). CDR3 length: 13 residues. The CDR3 reads CASAPGVEQPQHF. DNA of the CDR3: TGTGCCAGCGCCCCGGGGGTCGAACAGCCCCAGCATTTT.

The gene calls are TRBV27 and TRBJ2-1; 9 bases are shared with TRBD2. CDR3 size: 14 residues. Per germline, CDR1 MNHEY and CDR2 SMNVEV (reference sequence). Losses at the gene ends were 0 bases for V and 12 bases for J; bases not matched to a gene: 6. The CDR3, as DNA: TGTGCCAGCAGTTTATCCGCTAGCGGGGCCCTGCAGTTCTTC. This gives the protein CASSLSASGALQFF.

This clone was observed a single time. The junction differs from germline at one of its ends, possibly a read error. This chain connects TRBV4-2 to TRBJ2-7; D remains ambiguous. Germline-derived CDR1 and CDR2 are LGHNA and YNFKEQ. The CDR3 runs to 13 residues. In DNA, the CDR3 is TGTGCCAGCAGCCAAGGATCTTCCTCCGAGCAGTACTTC. Translation: CASSQGSSSEQYF.